This TCR beta chain was recorded in a study of blood T cell repertoires in COVID-19. About the study: Researchers got acute and convalescent COVID-19 samples from the United States, Italy and Spain.

The table came from immunoSEQ multiplex PCR; TCRdb's copy has only in-frame clones and leaves some out. This table holds about 220,000 clones, about 79% found once. The sample comprised peripheral blood. The clonotype originates from a man aged 50 or older with active or convalescent COVID-19.

Written as DNA, the CDR3 is TGCGCCAGCAGCGAGACTGGGTCCGACTACGAGCAGTACTTC. It translates to CASSETGSDYEQYF. J is TRBJ2-7 and V is TRBV5-1; D call uncertain. There are 14 residues in the CDR3. V was cut by 4 bases and J by 3 bases, with 14 bases left in between. Per the germline V gene, CDR1 is SGHRS and CDR2 is YFSETQ. Looking up the rest from reference TRBV5-1 and TRBJ2-7 gives the full variable domain: KAGVTQTPRYLIKTRGQQVTLSCSPISGHRSVSWYQQTPGQGLQFLFEYFSETQRNKGNFPGRFSGRQFSNSRSEMNVSTLELGDSALYLCASSETGSDYEQYFGPGTRLTVT.